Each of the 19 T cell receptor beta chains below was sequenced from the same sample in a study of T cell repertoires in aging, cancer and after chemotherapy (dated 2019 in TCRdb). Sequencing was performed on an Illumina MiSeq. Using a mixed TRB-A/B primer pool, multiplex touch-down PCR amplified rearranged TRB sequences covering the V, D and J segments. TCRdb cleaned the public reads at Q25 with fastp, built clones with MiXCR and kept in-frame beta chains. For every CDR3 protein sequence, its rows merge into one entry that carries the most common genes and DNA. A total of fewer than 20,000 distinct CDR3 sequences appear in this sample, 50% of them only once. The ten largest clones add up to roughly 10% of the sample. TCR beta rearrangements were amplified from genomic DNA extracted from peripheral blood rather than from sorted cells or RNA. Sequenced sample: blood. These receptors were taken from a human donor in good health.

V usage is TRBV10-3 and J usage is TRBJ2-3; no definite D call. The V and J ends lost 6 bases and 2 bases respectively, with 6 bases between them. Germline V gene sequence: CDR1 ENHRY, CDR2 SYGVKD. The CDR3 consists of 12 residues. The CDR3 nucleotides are TGTGCCATCAGGGGTACCACAGATACGCAGTATTTT. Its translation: CAIRGTTDTQYF.

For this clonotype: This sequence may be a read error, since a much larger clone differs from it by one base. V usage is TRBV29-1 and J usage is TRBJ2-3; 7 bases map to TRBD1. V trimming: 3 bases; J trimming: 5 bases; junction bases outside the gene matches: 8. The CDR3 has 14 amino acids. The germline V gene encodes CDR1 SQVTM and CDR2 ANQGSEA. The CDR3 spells CSVDGTVGGDTQYF. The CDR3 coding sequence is TGCAGCGTTGACGGGACAGTGGGCGGAGATACGCAGTATTTT.

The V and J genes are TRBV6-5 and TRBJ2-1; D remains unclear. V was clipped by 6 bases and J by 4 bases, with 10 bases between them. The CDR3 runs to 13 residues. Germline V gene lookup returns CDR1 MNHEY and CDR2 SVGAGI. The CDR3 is CASSPLGYNEQFF. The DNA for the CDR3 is TGTGCCAGCAGCCCGTTGGGGTACAATGAGCAGTTCTTC.

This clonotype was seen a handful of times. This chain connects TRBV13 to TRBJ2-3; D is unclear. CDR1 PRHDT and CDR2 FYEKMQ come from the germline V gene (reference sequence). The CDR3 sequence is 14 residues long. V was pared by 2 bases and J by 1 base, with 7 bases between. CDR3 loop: CASSLLGRTDTQYF. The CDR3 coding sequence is TGTGCCAGCAGCTTACTAGGCCGCACAGATACGCAGTATTTT.

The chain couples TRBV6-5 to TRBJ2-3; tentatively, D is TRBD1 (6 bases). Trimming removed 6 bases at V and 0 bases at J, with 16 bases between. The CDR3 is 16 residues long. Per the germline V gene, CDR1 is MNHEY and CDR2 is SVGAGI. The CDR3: CASRNLDRPSTDTQYF. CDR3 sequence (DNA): TGTGCCAGCAGAAACCTGGACAGACCTAGCACAGATACGCAGTATTTT.

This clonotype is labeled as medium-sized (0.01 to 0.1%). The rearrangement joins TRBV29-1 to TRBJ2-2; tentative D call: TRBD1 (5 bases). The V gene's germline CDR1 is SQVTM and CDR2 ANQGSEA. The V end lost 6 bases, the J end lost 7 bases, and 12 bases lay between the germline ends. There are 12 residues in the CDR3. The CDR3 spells CSVPARDGELFF. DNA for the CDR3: TGCAGCGTCCCCGCCAGGGACGGGGAGCTGTTTTTT.

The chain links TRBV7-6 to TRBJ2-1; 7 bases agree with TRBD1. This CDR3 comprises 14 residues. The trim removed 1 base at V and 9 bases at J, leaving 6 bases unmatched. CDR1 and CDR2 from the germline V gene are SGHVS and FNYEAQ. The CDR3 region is CASSLVGQMFEQFF. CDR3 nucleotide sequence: TGTGCCAGCAGCTTAGTGGGACAGATGTTTGAGCAGTTCTTC.

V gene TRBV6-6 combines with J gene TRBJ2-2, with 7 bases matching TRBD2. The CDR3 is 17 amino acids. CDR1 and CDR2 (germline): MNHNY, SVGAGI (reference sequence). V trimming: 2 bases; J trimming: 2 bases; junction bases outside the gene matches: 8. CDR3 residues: CASSYPPSSGNTGELFF. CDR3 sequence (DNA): TGTGCCAGCAGTTACCCCCCCTCTAGCGGAAACACCGGGGAGCTGTTTTTT.

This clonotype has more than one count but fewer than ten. In nucleotides, the CDR3 is TGCAGCGTTTTAAAAGGTAACAGCTACGAGCAGTACTTC. Encoded protein: CSVLKGNSYEQYF. The V and J genes are TRBV29-1 and TRBJ2-7, with D unresolved. V lost 5 bases and J 3 bases, leaving 14 bases between the germline ends. CDR1 and CDR2 (germline): SQVTM, ANQGSEA. The CDR3 has 13 amino acids.

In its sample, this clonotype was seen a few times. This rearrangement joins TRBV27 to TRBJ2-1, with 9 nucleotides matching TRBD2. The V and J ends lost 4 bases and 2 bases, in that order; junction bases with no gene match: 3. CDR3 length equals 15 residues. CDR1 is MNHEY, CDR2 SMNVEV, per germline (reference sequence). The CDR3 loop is CASSSGTSPYNEQFF. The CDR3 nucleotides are TGTGCCAGCAGTTCCGGGACTAGCCCCTACAATGAGCAGTTCTTC.

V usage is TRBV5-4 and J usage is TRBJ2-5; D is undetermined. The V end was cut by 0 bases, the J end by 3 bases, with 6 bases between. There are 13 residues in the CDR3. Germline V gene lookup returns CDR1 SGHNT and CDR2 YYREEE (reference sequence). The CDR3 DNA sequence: TGTGCCAGCAGCTTGGGGGTAGAAGAGACCCAGTACTTC. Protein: CASSLGVEETQYF.

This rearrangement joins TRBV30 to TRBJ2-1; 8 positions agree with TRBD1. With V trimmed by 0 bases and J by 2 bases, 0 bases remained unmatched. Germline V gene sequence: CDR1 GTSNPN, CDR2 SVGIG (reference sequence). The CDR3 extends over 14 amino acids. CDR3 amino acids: CAWSVQGAYNEQFF. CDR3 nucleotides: TGTGCCTGGAGTGTACAGGGGGCCTACAATGAGCAGTTCTTC.

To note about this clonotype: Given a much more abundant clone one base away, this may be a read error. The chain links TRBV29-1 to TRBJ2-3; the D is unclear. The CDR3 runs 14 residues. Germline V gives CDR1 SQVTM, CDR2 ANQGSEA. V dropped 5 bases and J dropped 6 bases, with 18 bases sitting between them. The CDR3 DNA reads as TGCAGCGTTCTGGAGTTCCCATCGTTGGATACGCAGTATTTT. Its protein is CSVLEFPSLDTQYF.

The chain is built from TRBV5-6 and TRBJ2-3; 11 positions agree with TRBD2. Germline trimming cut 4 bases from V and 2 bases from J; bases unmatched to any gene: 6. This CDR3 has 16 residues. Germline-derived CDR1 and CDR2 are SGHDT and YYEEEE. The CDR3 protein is CASSHRLAGNTDTQYF. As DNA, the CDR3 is TGTGCCAGCAGCCACCGACTAGCGGGAAACACAGATACGCAGTATTTT.

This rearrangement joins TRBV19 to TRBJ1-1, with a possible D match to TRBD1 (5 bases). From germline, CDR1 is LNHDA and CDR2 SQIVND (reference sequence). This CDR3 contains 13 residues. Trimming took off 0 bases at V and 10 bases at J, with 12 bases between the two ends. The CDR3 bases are TGTGCCAGTAGTATAGATCTGGACACCACAGCTTTCTTT. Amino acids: CASSIDLDTTAFF.

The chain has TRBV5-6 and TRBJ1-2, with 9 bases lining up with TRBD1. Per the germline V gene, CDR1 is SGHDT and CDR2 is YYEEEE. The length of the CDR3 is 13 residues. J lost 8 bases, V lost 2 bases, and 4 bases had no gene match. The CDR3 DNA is TGTGCCAGCAGCTTTGGGACAGGGCAAGGCTACACCTTC. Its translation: CASSFGTGQGYTF.

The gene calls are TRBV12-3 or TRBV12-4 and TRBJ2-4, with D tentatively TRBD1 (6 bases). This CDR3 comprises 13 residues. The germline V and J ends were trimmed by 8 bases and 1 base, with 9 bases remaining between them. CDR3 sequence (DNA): TGTGCCAGCTTACAGGGTGCCAAAAACATTCAGTACTTC. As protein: CASLQGAKNIQYF.

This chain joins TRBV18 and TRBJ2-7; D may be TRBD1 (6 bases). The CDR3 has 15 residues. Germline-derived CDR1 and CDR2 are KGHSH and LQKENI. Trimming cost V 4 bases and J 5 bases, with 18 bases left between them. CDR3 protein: CASSRSTGLLDEQYF. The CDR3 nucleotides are TGTGCCAGCTCACGATCAACAGGGTTGCTTGACGAGCAGTACTTC.

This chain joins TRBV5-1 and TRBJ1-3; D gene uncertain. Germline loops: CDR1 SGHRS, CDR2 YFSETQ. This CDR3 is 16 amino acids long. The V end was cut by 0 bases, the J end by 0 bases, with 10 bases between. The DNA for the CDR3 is TGCGCCAGCAGCTTGGAGGGTTTAATCTCTGGAAACACCATATATTTT. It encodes CASSLEGLISGNTIYF.